Given below is one T cell receptor beta chain in context. The antigen is undetermined. This entry comes from a study of T cell responses to AZD1222 COVID-19 vaccine. Study background: Second doses that came at about 4 or about 12 weeks were put together. Study results and caveats: Repertoire samples came only from after the peak T cell response.

Germline V gives CDR1 SGHNT, CDR2 YYREEE (reference sequence). This CDR3 is 17 amino acids long. V shed 3 bases, J shed 12 bases, and the junction held 18 bases outside the gene matches. This table comes from immunoSEQ multiplex PCR, and its TCRdb copy is limited to in-frame clones, with some not included. The table includes 110,000 to 150,000 clones, roughly 89% detected once. The sequence was obtained from an adult in good health. Sample: peripheral blood, taken on day 0 of AZD1222 vaccination. The gene calls are TRBV5-4 and TRBJ1-6, with TRBD1 matching 7 bases. The CDR3, as DNA: TGTGCCAGCAGCTGGGGGTCCCCCACAGGGGCCGGGGGACCCCTCCACTTT. Protein: CASSWGSPTGAGGPLHF.